The T cell receptor beta chain under discussion was sequenced for a study of T cells after posttransplantation cyclophosphamide. General study results and limits: Recipient CMV seropositivity and CMV reactivation strongly tracked TRB clonality.

Turning to this clone: What it binds is unknown.

Profiling relied on immunoSEQ multiplex PCR, and the TCRdb table lists in-frame clones only, not all of them. Altogether more than 35,000 clones were found in the sample, and no singletons occur. Germline lookup yields CDR1 LNHDA and CDR2 SQIVND (reference sequence). The V gene lost 1 base and the J gene lost 10 bases, with 16 bases spanning the gap. CDR3 length: 14 amino acids. The chain joins TRBV19 to TRBJ2-5, with D possibly TRBD1 on 6 matching bases. The sequenced sample consisted of PBMCs. The sequence was obtained from a man in his fifties or sixties in good health, CMV-negative, and a related stem cell transplant donor. CDR3: CASSIAGAGESQYF. The DNA of the CDR3 is TGTGCCAGTAGTATAGCTGGGGCAGGGGAAAGCCAGTACTTC.